Shown below are 16 T cell receptor beta chains from a single sample sequenced in a study of OX40 agonist ivuxolimab in advanced cancers. Repertoires were generated with immunoSEQ multiplex PCR, while TCRdb's copy carries only in-frame clones and drops some. Of roughly 53,000 clones listed, approximately 90% are singletons. Sequences were derived from CD4+ or CD8+ T cells sorted from blood, sampled in a trial of the OX40 agonist ivuxolimab. These receptors all stem from an adult with an advanced solid tumor such as melanoma, head and neck, liver or kidney cancer.

For the CDR3, the DNA is TGTGCCAGCAGGAGGTCTAGCGGGAGCTTTAACTACAATGAGCAGTTCTTC. As protein: CASRRSSGSFNYNEQFF. V usage is TRBV14 and J usage is TRBJ2-1; 10 positions match TRBD2. This CDR3 is built from 17 residues. In germline, CDR1 is SGHDN, CDR2 FVKESK. J was trimmed by 3 bases and V by 6 bases; bases with no gene match: 11.

This chain links TRBV7-2 with TRBJ2-7, with 12 bases fitting TRBD2. Trimming took 5 bases from V and 7 from J; bases not matched to a gene: 6. This CDR3 comprises 14 residues. Per the germline V gene, CDR1 is SGHTA and CDR2 is FQGNSA. CDR3 in DNA: TGTGCCAGCAGCCGCCTAGCGGGAGGGGGGGAGCAGTACTTC. It yields the protein CASSRLAGGGEQYF. The full variable domain, in which reference TRBV7-2 and TRBJ2-7 provide the parts outside the CDR3, is GAGVSQSPSNKVTEKGKDVELRCDPISGHTALYWYRQSLGQGLEFLIYFQGNSAPDKSGLPSDRFSAERTGGSVSTLTIQRTQQEDSAVYLCASSRLAGGGEQYFGPGTRLTVT.

V and J are TRBV4-2 and TRBJ1-1; 10 positions agree with TRBD1. This CDR3 has 15 amino acids. Losses at the gene ends were 1 base for V and 5 bases for J; bases not matched to a gene: 4. CDR1 and CDR2 (germline): LGHNA, YNFKEQ. CDR3 DNA: TGTGCCAGCAGCCAAGGACAGGGGGCCAATACTGAAGCTTTCTTT. Its translation is CASSQGQGANTEAFF.

The chain links TRBV27 to TRBJ2-5, with D unclear. The V gene's germline CDR1 is MNHEY and CDR2 SMNVEV (reference sequence). Trimming removed 7 bases at V and 5 bases at J, with 20 bases between. This CDR3 is 15 amino acids long. This chain's CDR3 is CASTARIGRYETQYF. CDR3 nucleotide sequence: TGTGCCAGCACCGCAAGGATTGGCAGGTATGAGACCCAGTACTTC.

This chain uses TRBV7-2 with TRBJ2-1; D perhaps matches TRBD2 (5 bases). V was trimmed by 2 bases and J by 3 bases, leaving 11 bases between them. Looked up from germline, CDR1 is SGHTA and CDR2 is FQGNSA. CDR3 length: 15 residues. In DNA, the CDR3 is TGTGCCAGCAGCTTATCCGAGGGAATCTACAATGAGCAGTTCTTC. Translation gives CASSLSEGIYNEQFF. The full variable domain, with the rest looked up from reference TRBV7-2 and TRBJ2-1, is GAGVSQSPSNKVTEKGKDVELRCDPISGHTALYWYRQSLGQGLEFLIYFQGNSAPDKSGLPSDRFSAERTGGSVSTLTIQRTQQEDSAVYLCASSLSEGIYNEQFFGPGTRLTVL.

This chain links TRBV6-6 with TRBJ2-7; either TRBD1 or TRBD2 may supply D (5 bases each). Germline V gene sequence: CDR1 MNHNY, CDR2 SVGAGI (reference sequence). V lost 5 bases, J lost 3 bases, and 20 bases lay in between. CDR3 length: 16 amino acids. CDR3 bases: TGTGCCAGCAGTCCCAAGGACCCCCGGGGCGGCTACGAGCAGTACTTC. Translation: CASSPKDPRGGYEQYF.

The gene calls are TRBV28 and TRBJ1-1, with D uncertain. V lost 4 bases to trimming and J lost 1 base, with 19 bases between them. The CDR3 contains 17 residues. In germline, CDR1 is MDHEN, CDR2 SYDVKM. The CDR3 nucleotides read TGTGCCAGCAGTTCCCCCTTTGCATCCGGGCGGAACACTGAAGCTTTCTTT. Its translation: CASSSPFASGRNTEAFF.

A few counts support this clone. The chain is built from TRBV27 and TRBJ1-5; a possible D gene is TRBD1 (5 bases). V lost 5 bases and J lost 2, with 16 bases in between. Germline loops: CDR1 MNHEY, CDR2 SMNVEV (reference sequence). The CDR3 length is 16 residues. The CDR3 nucleotides are TGTGCCAGCAGTGGGGGGGACGGCCGGGGCAATCAGCCCCAGCATTTT. It yields the protein CASSGGDGRGNQPQHF.

This clone was counted a few times. The rearrangement uses TRBV18 and TRBJ1-1; TRBD1 agrees at 9 bases. The V gene end was trimmed by 2 bases and the J gene end by 3 bases; junction bases not matched to a gene: 7. In germline, CDR1 is KGHSH, CDR2 LQKENI. CDR3 size: 16 residues. Here the CDR3 reads CASSPSWDRVDTEAFF. The CDR3 nucleotides are TGTGCCAGCTCACCATCTTGGGACAGGGTAGACACTGAAGCTTTCTTT. The full variable domain, completed using reference TRBV18 and TRBJ1-1, is NAGVMQNPRHLVRRRGQEARLRCSPMKGHSHVYWYRQLPEEGLKFMVYLQKENIIDESGMPKERFSAEFPKEGPSILRIQQVVRGDSAAYFCASSPSWDRVDTEAFFGQGTRLTVV.

V and J are TRBV18 and TRBJ1-1; D not resolved. The CDR3 consists of 16 residues. In germline, CDR1 is KGHSH, CDR2 LQKENI. The ends were cut back, 2 bases at V and 0 bases at J, with 13 bases in the middle. CDR3 sequence (DNA): TGTGCCAGCTCACCAATAAAGATTCTCATGAACACTGAAGCTTTCTTT. Translating gives CASSPIKILMNTEAFF.

The rearrangement links TRBV7-9 to TRBJ2-1, with D perhaps TRBD1 or TRBD2 (5 bases each). The CDR3 contains 12 residues. Trimming removed 5 bases from V and 15 bases from J, with 17 bases in between. Germline assignment: CDR1 SEHNR and CDR2 FQNEAQ (reference sequence). The CDR3 DNA sequence: TGTGCCAGCAGCCCTCCGGTGGGGGTAGCGTTCTTC. It is translated as CASSPPVGVAFF.

The rearrangement joins TRBV7-2 to TRBJ2-3, with TRBD2 identical over 9 bases. This CDR3 is built from 16 residues. Germline CDR1 reads SGHTA; CDR2 reads FQGNSA. The V and J ends lost 0 bases and 3 bases, in that order; junction bases with no gene match: 4. This chain's CDR3 is CASSLAELAGTDTQYF. The CDR3 nucleotides read TGTGCCAGCAGCTTAGCGGAACTAGCGGGTACAGATACGCAGTATTTT.

The genes are TRBV18 and TRBJ2-1, with 9 bases lining up with TRBD2. The CDR3 has 16 residues. J gave up 7 bases and V 4 bases, and 11 bases lay outside the gene matches. Germline assignment: CDR1 KGHSH and CDR2 LQKENI. The CDR3 nucleotides read TGTGCCAGCTCACATAGAACCGGGACTAGCCGTAATGAGCAGTTCTTC. It yields the protein CASSHRTGTSRNEQFF.

The V and J genes are TRBV5-1 and TRBJ1-6; no clear D. CDR3 length: 14 residues. Trimming removed 0 bases from V and 10 bases from J, with 11 bases in between. From germline, CDR1 is SGHRS and CDR2 YFSETQ. The CDR3 is CASSLDSSGSPLHF. The CDR3, as DNA: TGCGCCAGCAGCTTGGATTCCAGTGGATCACCCCTCCACTTT.

The genes are TRBV28 and TRBJ1-2; D gene ambiguous. This CDR3 is built from 14 residues. The germline V and J ends were trimmed by 1 base and 2 bases, with 8 bases remaining between them. The germline V gene encodes CDR1 MDHEN and CDR2 SYDVKM. The CDR3 DNA follows: TGTGCCAGCAGTTTATCCGGAGAGAACTATGGCTACACCTTC. Encoded protein: CASSLSGENYGYTF.

CDR3 loop: CAIRGTSGRGGTDTQYF. In nucleotides, the CDR3 is TGTGCCATCAGAGGGACTAGCGGGAGGGGTGGCACAGATACGCAGTATTTT. The chain combines TRBV10-3 with TRBJ2-3; 16 bases fit TRBD2. CDR1 and CDR2 from the germline V gene are ENHRY and SYGVKD. This CDR3 has 17 amino acids. Losses at the gene ends were 6 bases for V and 1 base for J; bases not matched to a gene: 4.